This T cell receptor (beta chain) was captured by sequencing in a study of response to subunit inactivated influenza vaccine. TCRdb fed the RT-PCR reads into MiXCR, producing one record per CDR3 protein. The sample records about 780,000 distinct CDR3 sequences, less than 20% being singletons. With regard to this clonotype: Its specificity is not known.

Study-level points and caveats: After each seasonal influenza vaccination, few new T cells are recruited, the authors suggested.

The CDR3 runs to 14 residues. Trimming took off 4 bases at V and 7 bases at J, with 16 bases between the two ends. In germline, CDR1 is MGHRA, CDR2 YSYEKL. The sequencing here drew on PBMCs from blood, taken 5 to 6 days after vaccination. The rearrangement joins TRBV4-1 to TRBJ2-5, with D unresolved. This sequence was found in a man aged 45-65 years who received an inactivated influenza vaccine. Written as DNA, the CDR3 is TGCGCCAGCAGCCTCAGTGTGCTCAGTGGGACCCAGTACTTC. It codes for CASSLSVLSGTQYF.